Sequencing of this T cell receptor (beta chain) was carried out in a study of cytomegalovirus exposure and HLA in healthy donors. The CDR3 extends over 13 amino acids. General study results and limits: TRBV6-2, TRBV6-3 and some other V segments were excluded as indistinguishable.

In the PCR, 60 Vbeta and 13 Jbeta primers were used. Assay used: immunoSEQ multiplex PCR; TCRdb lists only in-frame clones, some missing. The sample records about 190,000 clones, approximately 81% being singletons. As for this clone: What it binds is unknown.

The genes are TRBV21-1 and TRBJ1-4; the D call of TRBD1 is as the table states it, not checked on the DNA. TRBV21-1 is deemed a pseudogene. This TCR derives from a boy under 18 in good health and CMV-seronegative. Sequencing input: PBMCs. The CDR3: CARGQGAEEKLFF. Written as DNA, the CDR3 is TGTGCCAGGGGACAGGGGGCAGAGGAAAAACTGTTTTTT.